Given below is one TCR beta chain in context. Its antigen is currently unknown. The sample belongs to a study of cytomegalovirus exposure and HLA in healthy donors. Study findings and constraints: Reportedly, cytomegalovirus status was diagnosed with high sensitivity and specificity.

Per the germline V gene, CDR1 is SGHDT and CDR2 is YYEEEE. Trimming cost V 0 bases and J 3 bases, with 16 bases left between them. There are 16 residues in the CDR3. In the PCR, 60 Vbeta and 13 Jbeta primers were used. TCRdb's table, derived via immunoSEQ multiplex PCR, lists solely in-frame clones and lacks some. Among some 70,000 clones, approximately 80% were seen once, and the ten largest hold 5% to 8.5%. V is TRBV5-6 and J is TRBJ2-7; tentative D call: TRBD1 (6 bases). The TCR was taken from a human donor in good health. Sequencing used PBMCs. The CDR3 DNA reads TGTGCCAGCAGCTTGGGTAGAGGACAGCTACGCTACGAGCAGTACTTC. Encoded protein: CASSLGRGQLRYEQYF.